This T cell receptor (beta chain) was sequenced for a study of cytomegalovirus exposure and HLA in healthy donors. Study-level points and caveats: With later analysis, a missense DCLRE1C variant became linked to TCR beta V- and J-gene trimming. Accurate prediction of HLA-A and HLA-B alleles (for most subjects) was reportedly achieved from TCR beta sequences. It was taken for granted in presence/absence analyses that sequencing depth across donors was roughly uniform.

PCR employed 60 Vbeta and 13 Jbeta primers. Sequencing was performed with immunoSEQ multiplex PCR; in TCRdb, only in-frame clones are kept and a portion is missing. The sample has 110,000 to 150,000 clones, about 70% seen once. As to this clone: The antigen is not known.

Trimming took 5 bases from V and 7 from J; bases not matched to a gene: 8. The CDR3 contains 15 residues. Germline CDR1 MNHEY, CDR2 SMNVEV (reference sequence). Input material: PBMCs. This chain joins TRBV27 and TRBJ2-1; 10 nucleotides match TRBD2. This TCR was recovered from a man in his sixties in good health and CMV-seronegative. CDR3 nucleotide sequence: TGTGCCAGCAGTATACTAGCGGGACGGGGAAATGAGCAGTTCTTC. This gives the protein CASSILAGRGNEQFF.